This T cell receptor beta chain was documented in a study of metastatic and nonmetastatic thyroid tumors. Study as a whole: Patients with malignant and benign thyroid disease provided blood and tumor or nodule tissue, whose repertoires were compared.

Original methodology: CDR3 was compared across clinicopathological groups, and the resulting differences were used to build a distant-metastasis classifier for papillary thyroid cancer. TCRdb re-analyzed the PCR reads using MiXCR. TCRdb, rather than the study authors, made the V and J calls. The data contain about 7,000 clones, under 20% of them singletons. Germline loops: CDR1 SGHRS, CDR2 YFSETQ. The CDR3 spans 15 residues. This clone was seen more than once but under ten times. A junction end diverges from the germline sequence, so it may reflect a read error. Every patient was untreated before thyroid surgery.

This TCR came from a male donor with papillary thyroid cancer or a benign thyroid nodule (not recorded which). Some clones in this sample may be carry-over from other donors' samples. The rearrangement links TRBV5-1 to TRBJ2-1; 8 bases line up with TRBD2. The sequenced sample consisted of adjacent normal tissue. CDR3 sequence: CASSLEGLVYDEQFF. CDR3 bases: TGCGCCAGCAGCTTGGAGGGACTAGTCTACGATGAGCAGTTCTTC.